One and the same sample provided the 30 T cell receptor beta chains below, sequenced in a study of T cell clonality in common variable immunodeficiency. The repertoire was sequenced with immunoSEQ multiplex PCR; TCRdb's copy has only in-frame clones and lacks some. Observed in the sample are around 50,000 clones, none of them singletons. The sequenced sample consisted of peripheral blood mononuclear cells. Receptors originate from a person aged 18 to 75 in good health.

The covered CDR3 bases are TGTGCCAGCAGTTTCAGAGGGGTCGGCTACAATGAC. Amino acids: CASSFRGVGYND. The entire CDR3 is CASSFRGVGYNDYTF. The V and J genes are TRBV6-2 or TRBV6-3 and TRBJ1-2, with D possibly matching TRBD1 (5 bases). The CDR3 goes on 3 residues after the read ends, and that part is filled in from the germline J gene. Germline-derived CDR1 and CDR2 are MNHEY and SVGEGT. The CDR3 contains 15 residues.

This clone was observed at least ten times. Coverage ceases 3 residues before the CDR3 finishes, and the germline J gene fills in the end. The rearrangement uses TRBV20-1 and TRBJ2-4, with D possibly matching TRBD2 (5 bases). CDR3 length: 15 residues. Germline V gene data show CDR1 as DFQATT and CDR2 as SNEGSKA (reference sequence). CDR3 amino acids: CSARDWAGPTDVQYF. CDR3 bases read: TGCAGTGCTAGAGATTGGGCGGGCCCCACGGACGTT.

In regard to this clone: The sequence runs out 3 residues before the end of the CDR3; the remainder is reconstructed from the germline J gene. The V gene is TRBV19, the J gene TRBJ1-2; 7 bases agree with TRBD1. This CDR3 contains 13 residues. Germline CDR1 is LNHDA and CDR2 is SQIVND (reference sequence). The CDR3 DNA, read in part, is TGTGCCAGTAGTCTCGACAGGGTTGGAGAC. The encoded protein is CASSLDRVGD. The full CDR3 protein is CASSLDRVGDYTF.

This clone was counted many times. The read is 3 residues too short to cover the CDR3 end, so that end is filled in from the germline J gene. The J gene is TRBJ1-2, the V gene TRBV6-4, with TRBD1 matching over 9 bases. Trimming cost V 6 bases and J 6 bases; bases outside gene matches: 8. Per germline, CDR1 MRHNA and CDR2 SNTAGT. This CDR3 region has 14 residues. The chain's CDR3 is CASRRDRDYDGYTF. CDR3 DNA, as far as it was read: TGTGCCAGCAGGAGGGACAGGGATTACGATGGC.

This clone has a count of ten or more. The sequence runs out 3 residues before the end of the CDR3; the remainder is reconstructed from the germline J gene. The chain couples TRBV18 to TRBJ1-1, with a possible D match to TRBD1 (5 bases). Trimming left V 2 bases short and J 2 bases short, with 9 bases between. The CDR3 is made up of 14 amino acids. Germline CDR1 KGHSH, CDR2 LQKENI. The DNA read from the CDR3 is TGTGCCAGCTCACCAATCGGGGGAAACACTGAA. This gives the protein CASSPIGGNTE. The CDR3 reads in full as CASSPIGGNTEAFF. The complete variable domain, with remaining parts taken from reference TRBV18 and TRBJ1-1, reads NAGVMQNPRHLVRRRGQEARLRCSPMKGHSHVYWYRQLPEEGLKFMVYLQKENIIDESGMPKERFSAEFPKEGPSILRIQQVVRGDSAAYFCASSPIGGNTEAFFGQGTRLTVV.

Many counts were recorded for this clone. The CDR3 end falls 3 residues outside the read, so it is completed with the germline J gene. The V call is TRBV19, the J call TRBJ2-7; the match to TRBD2 covers 10 bases. This CDR3 comprises 15 residues. From germline, CDR1 is LNHDA and CDR2 SQIVND (reference sequence). The trim removed 5 bases at V and 3 bases at J, leaving 7 bases unmatched. This CDR3 reads CASSSSGSRYYEQYF. The CDR3 bases that were read are TGTGCCAGTAGTTCTAGCGGGAGCCGATACTACGAG.

Details on this clone: The CDR3 end falls 3 residues outside the read, so it is completed with the germline J gene. The J gene is TRBJ2-7, the V gene TRBV7-9; 11 bases map to TRBD2. The CDR3 is made up of 14 amino acids. Germline CDR1 is SEHNR and CDR2 is FQNEAQ (reference sequence). The junction had 3 bases not matched to a gene; V was cut back by 5 bases and J by 3 bases. The CDR3 DNA, read in part, is TGTGCCAGCAGCACTAGCGGGAGTATCTACGAG. Its protein is CASSTSGSIYE. Given in full, the CDR3 is CASSTSGSIYEQYF.

CDR3 in amino acids: CSVDGSVSSYNEQFF. CDR3 DNA, as far as it was read: TGCAGCGTTGATGGTAGCGTAAGCTCCTACAATGAG. The rearrangement joins TRBV29-1 to TRBJ2-1; D is possibly TRBD2 (5 bases). The read gets to within 3 residues of the CDR3 end, and the germline J gene fills in the rest. The V end lost 3 bases, the J end lost 0 bases, and 12 bases lay between the germline ends. Germline V CDR1 and CDR2: SQVTM, ANQGSEA. The CDR3 spans 15 residues.

This clone was observed many times. The read ends 3 residues before the CDR3 terminus; that terminus is restored from the germline J gene. Other DNA sequences from this sample encode an identical CDR3 as well. The chain uses TRBV7-9 and TRBJ1-3; 8 nucleotides line up with TRBD1. Germline CDR1 is SEHNR and CDR2 is FQNEAQ (reference sequence). V lost 7 bases, J lost 0 bases, and 5 bases stayed unmatched. This CDR3 has 15 residues. CDR3 DNA (partial): TGTGCCAGCACCCCTACAGGGGGCTCTGGAAACACC. This sequence encodes CASTPTGGSGNT. The whole CDR3 reads CASTPTGGSGNTIYF.

This clone was seen ten or more times. The read gets to within 3 residues of the CDR3 end, and the germline J gene fills in the rest. The rearrangement uses TRBV4-1 and TRBJ1-5; D gene uncertain. Germline CDR1 MGHRA, CDR2 YSYEKL. CDR3 length: 15 residues. Deletions cut 0 bases from V and 7 bases from J, with 13 bases between. The sequenced CDR3 bases are TGCGCCAGCAGCCAAGATCCGCGGAAAGCACAGCCC. It translates to CASSQDPRKAQP. In full, the CDR3 reads CASSQDPRKAQPQHF.

The sample holds many counts of this clone. The observed sequence ends 3 residues before the CDR3 terminus, with the missing tail filled in from the germline J gene. The chain couples TRBV10-3 to TRBJ1-1, with TRBD1 matching 10 bases. Germline V gene lookup returns CDR1 ENHRY and CDR2 SYGVKD. This CDR3 region has 13 residues. V lost 6 bases and J lost 3; bases outside the gene matches: 1. The CDR3 is CAIRGQGYTEAFF. The covered CDR3 bases are TGTGCCATCAGGGGACAGGGGTACACTGAA.

This clone has at least ten counts. The missing CDR3 end, 3 residues past where the read stops, is filled in from the germline J gene. This chain connects TRBV6-1 to TRBJ2-3; 10 nucleotides align to TRBD2. Trimming removed 1 base from V and 4 bases from J; junction bases left unmatched: 2. This CDR3 comprises 15 residues. Looked up from germline, CDR1 is MNHNS and CDR2 is SASEGT. The DNA read from the CDR3 is TGTGCCAGCAGTGAAGAAGCGGGAGGGCCAGATACG. Its protein product is CASSEEAGGPDT. The full CDR3 reads CASSEEAGGPDTQYF.

This clone was found a few times. The observed sequence ends 3 residues before the CDR3 terminus, with the missing tail filled in from the germline J gene. This sequence joins TRBV18 and TRBJ2-1; 8 bases line up with TRBD1. The CDR3 covers 14 residues. The germline gives CDR1 KGHSH, CDR2 LQKENI. With V trimmed by 5 bases and J by 7 bases, 7 bases remained unmatched. CDR3 loop: CASSRDRFGNEQFF. The CDR3 DNA, read in part, is TGTGCCAGCTCAAGGGACAGGTTTGGGAATGAG.

This clone appeared many times. Coverage ceases 3 residues before the CDR3 finishes, and the germline J gene fills in the end. This rearrangement joins TRBV14 to TRBJ2-7, with 16 bases identical to TRBD2. The V segment lost 1 base and the J segment 6 bases; nucleotides outside the gene matches: 9. CDR3 length: 18 residues. CDR1 and CDR2 from the germline V gene are SGHDN and FVKESK. CDR3 sequence reads: CASSQVLRGTSGRGEQYF. Partial CDR3 DNA: TGTGCCAGCAGCCAAGTGTTACGAGGGACTAGCGGGAGGGGCGAG.

Many counts were recorded for this clone. The read stops 3 residues short of the end of the CDR3; the missing end is completed from the germline J gene. The V gene is TRBV7-2, the J gene TRBJ2-2, with a weak D call TRBD2 (5 bases). Trimming took 11 bases from V and 4 from J, leaving 5 bases between them. There are 10 residues in the CDR3. Germline lookup yields CDR1 SGHTA and CDR2 FQGNSA. CDR3 sequence reads: CAAGTGELFF. The sequenced CDR3 bases are TGTGCCGCGGGCACCGGGGAG.

This clone appeared many times. The sequenced fragment ends 3 residues before the CDR3 boundary, so the rest is inferred from the germline J gene. The gene calls are TRBV7-3 and TRBJ2-2; 8 bases map to TRBD2. V lost 6 bases, J lost 3 bases, and 6 bases stayed unmatched. Germline V gene sequence: CDR1 SGHTA, CDR2 FQGTGA. CDR3 size: 15 residues. The covered CDR3 bases are TGTGCCAGCAGTCGTAGCGGGAAATACACCGGGGAG. The encoded protein is CASSRSGKYTGE. The full CDR3 sequence reads CASSRSGKYTGELFF.

This clone was detected ten times or more. Read data end 3 residues before the CDR3 end; the end is taken from the germline J gene. The rearrangement joins TRBV6-2 or TRBV6-3 to TRBJ1-2; D call uncertain. Trimming pared 5 bases from V and 3 bases from J, leaving 10 bases between. Germline V gene data show CDR1 as MNHEY and CDR2 as SVGEGT. The CDR3 contains 13 residues. CDR3 in amino acids: CASSQRTYYGYTF. The sequenced CDR3 bases are TGTGCCAGCAGTCAAAGGACTTACTATGGC.

This clone was observed many times. The CDR3: CASSFTGPETQYF. The sequenced CDR3 bases are TGTGCCAGCAGCTTTACAGGGCCAGAGACC. The V gene is TRBV5-6, the J gene TRBJ2-5, with D maybe TRBD1 (6 bases). The read ends 3 residues shy of where the CDR3 ends; the end is completed using the germline J gene. There are 13 residues in the CDR3. CDR1 and CDR2 from the germline V gene are SGHDT and YYEEEE. V dropped 2 bases and J dropped 4 bases, with 9 bases sitting between them.

This clone was counted only a few times. The observed sequence ends 3 residues before the CDR3 terminus, with the missing tail filled in from the germline J gene. V usage is TRBV7-2 and J usage is TRBJ1-5; 10 bases agree with TRBD1. CDR3 length: 15 amino acids. The V gene's germline CDR1 is SGHTA and CDR2 FQGNSA. After removal of 3 bases from V and 1 base from J, the junction contained 0 bases not matched to a gene. The CDR3 sequence: CASSLTGGSNQPQHF. Partial CDR3 DNA: TGTGCCAGCAGCTTGACAGGGGGCAGCAATCAGCCC.

This clone was seen repeatedly, ten times or more. Read data end 3 residues before the CDR3 end; the end is taken from the germline J gene. The chain couples TRBV18 to TRBJ2-7; the D gene is possibly TRBD1 (6 bases). CDR3 size: 17 residues. V was shortened by 4 bases and J by 3 bases, with 22 bases between the two germline ends. Germline V gene sequence: CDR1 KGHSH, CDR2 LQKENI. The CDR3 sequence is CASSLLNGQRGYYEQYF. The sequenced CDR3 bases are TGTGCCAGCTCACTGCTCAATGGGCAAAGGGGGTACTACGAG.

This clone was seen many times. The CDR3 goes on 3 residues after the read ends, and that part is filled in from the germline J gene. The V gene is TRBV5-6, the J gene TRBJ1-2; possibly TRBD1 for D (6 bases). Germline CDR1 is SGHDT and CDR2 is YYEEEE. The V end lost 4 bases, the J end lost 5 bases, and 9 bases lay between the germline ends. This CDR3 is built from 12 residues. CDR3 sequence: CASSGGVYGYTF. The covered CDR3 bases are TGTGCCAGCAGCGGGGGCGTTTATGGC. The full variable domain, completed using reference TRBV5-6 and TRBJ1-2, is DAGVTQSPTHLIKTRGQQVTLRCSPKSGHDTVSWYQQALGQGPQFIFQYYEEEERQRGNFPDRFSGHQFPNYSSELNVNALLLGDSALYLCASSGGVYGYTFGSGTRLTVV.

This clone turned up a few times. The read gets to within 3 residues of the CDR3 end, and the germline J gene fills in the rest. The chain recombines TRBV5-1 with TRBJ2-3, with D possibly TRBD1 on 6 matching bases. Germline V gene sequence: CDR1 SGHRS, CDR2 YFSETQ. The CDR3 spans 16 residues. This CDR3 is CASSLAGQSGAETQYF. The DNA read from the CDR3 is TGCGCCAGCAGCTTGGCCGGACAGTCAGGGGCCGAGACG.

This clone was observed at least ten times. The CDR3 is cut off 3 residues early in the read; its end comes from the germline J gene. The V gene is TRBV18, the J gene TRBJ2-1; D might be TRBD2 (5 bases). V dropped 3 bases and J dropped 0 bases, with 15 bases sitting between them. The CDR3 length is 17 residues. The germline V gene has CDR1 KGHSH and CDR2 LQKENI. Incomplete CDR3 DNA: TGTGCCAGCTCACCTTATCCTACGGGGAGCTCCTACAATGAG. It yields the protein CASSPYPTGSSYNE. The full CDR3 protein is CASSPYPTGSSYNEQFF.

This clone was seen ten or more times. The read terminates 3 residues ahead of where the CDR3 ends, so the germline J gene completes it. This chain connects TRBV7-2 to TRBJ2-5; 7 bases align to TRBD1. From germline, CDR1 is SGHTA and CDR2 FQGNSA. J was trimmed by 0 bases and V by 1 base; bases with no gene match: 2. This CDR3 has 15 amino acids. The chain's CDR3 is CASSLGGQYQETQYF. Partial CDR3 DNA: TGTGCCAGCAGCTTAGGGGGACAGTACCAAGAGACC.

This clone was picked up many times. The sequenced fragment ends 3 residues before the CDR3 boundary, so the rest is inferred from the germline J gene. Distinct nucleotide sequences in the sample also encode this CDR3. The V call is TRBV6-2 or TRBV6-3, the J call TRBJ1-5; a weak D match, TRBD1 (6 bases). V lost 2 bases to trimming and J lost 0 bases, with 11 bases between them. Germline V gives CDR1 MNHEY, CDR2 SVGEGT. The CDR3 is 16 residues long. CDR3 region: CASSYARGYSNQPQHF. The CDR3 bases that were read are TGTGCCAGCAGTTACGCCAGGGGTTATAGCAATCAGCCC.

This clone has ten or more counts. The CDR3 end falls 3 residues outside the read, so it is completed with the germline J gene. The chain employs TRBV19 and TRBJ2-1, with 7 bases fitting TRBD1. From germline, CDR1 is LNHDA and CDR2 SQIVND (reference sequence). The J segment lost 8 bases and the V segment lost 7 bases, leaving 8 bases of the junction unmatched. The CDR3 is made up of 13 amino acids. The CDR3 bases that were read are TGTGCCAGTACTGGGACAGCTAGCCATGAG. This codes for CASTGTASHE. The whole CDR3 sequence reads CASTGTASHEQFF.

This clone came up many times. Read sequence stops 3 residues before the CDR3 end, and the germline J gene provides the missing end. The rearrangement links TRBV20-1 to TRBJ2-7; 7 nucleotides agree with TRBD2. After removal of 3 bases from V and 5 bases from J, the junction contained 25 bases not matched to a gene. The CDR3 contains 19 residues. CDR1 and CDR2 (germline): DFQATT, SNEGSKA (reference sequence). CDR3 sequence reads: CSARVSRGRVLGGSNEQYF. The covered CDR3 bases are TGCAGTGCTAGGGTCTCCCGGGGGAGGGTCCTAGGCGGGAGCAACGAG.

Ten or more counts support this clone. The read falls 3 residues short of the CDR3 end, and the missing part is taken from the germline J gene. This chain uses TRBV10-3 with TRBJ1-5, with TRBD1 as a possible D gene (5 bases). The CDR3 is 15 amino acids. The germline V and J ends were trimmed by 3 bases and 7 bases, with 16 bases remaining between them. Per the germline V gene, CDR1 is ENHRY and CDR2 is SYGVKD. The CDR3 loop reads CAISDRGQMNQPQHF. The sequenced part of the CDR3 DNA is TGTGCCATCAGTGATCGAGGACAAATGAACCAGCCC.

This clone was recorded many times. The part of the CDR3 DNA that was read is TGTGCCAGCTCACCACGAACTAACAACTACAATGAG. This translates into CASSPRTNNYNE. Given in full, the CDR3 is CASSPRTNNYNEQFF. The chain is built from TRBV18 and TRBJ2-1; no clear D gene. The read gets to within 3 residues of the CDR3 end, and the germline J gene fills in the rest. Trimming pared 1 base from V and 3 bases from J, leaving 10 bases between. This CDR3 contains 15 residues. Germline CDR1 KGHSH, CDR2 LQKENI.

Ten or more counts support this clone. The CDR3 DNA, read in part, is TGCGCCAGCAGCGGACTAGCCTTTTACAATGAG. It translates to CASSGLAFYNE. The CDR3 reads in full as CASSGLAFYNEQFF. This chain links TRBV4-1 with TRBJ2-1; 8 nucleotides match TRBD2. With the read ending 3 residues before the CDR3 end, the germline J gene is used to fill in that end. Germline lookup yields CDR1 MGHRA and CDR2 YSYEKL. After removal of 5 bases from V and 4 bases from J, the junction contained 4 bases not matched to a gene. CDR3 size: 14 residues.